This T cell receptor beta chain was documented in a study of shared clonotypes between healthy human individuals. The CDR3 sequence is 14 residues long. V shed 2 bases and J shed 2 bases, with 10 bases lying between them. CDR1 and CDR2 from the germline V gene are GTSNPN and SVGIG (reference sequence). Study processing details: Junction-only immunoSEQ sequences carried no quality scores, so filtering differed. TCRdb keeps only in-frame clones here, not all; method: immunoSEQ multiplex PCR. V, J and clone size derive from that table, while D and trimming were established from the DNA sequence. The sample has 2,500,000 or so clones, 85% to 95% seen once.

The chain combines TRBV30 with TRBJ1-5; D unclear. Sample: naive CD4+ T cells from PBMCs. Subset noted: CD45RA+ positively selected. This TCR was recovered from a man aged 18 to 30 in good health. Some clones in this sample may be carry-over from other donors' samples. The CDR3 spells CAWSRMWGNQPQHF. The CDR3 region has the DNA TGTGCCTGGAGTCGTATGTGGGGCAATCAGCCCCAGCATTTT.